These 9 T cell receptor beta chains were all obtained from the same sample, sequenced in a study of early T cells in non-severe SARS-CoV-2 infection. TCRdb re-derived calls from the 5' RACE reads in MiXCR, one entry per CDR3 protein. In the table there are fewer than 85,000 distinct CDR3 sequences, 15% to 19% of which are singletons. Sequenced material: whole blood. These receptors all stem from an adult who was a healthcare worker with PCR-confirmed SARS-CoV-2 infection or an uninfected control (not recorded which).

Written as DNA, the CDR3 is TGTGCCAGCAGAACCCCCGGGACTAGCGGGGGGGCCGGTATCACCGGGGAGCTGTTTTTT. The encoded protein is CASRTPGTSGGAGITGELFF. This sequence joins TRBV7-6 and TRBJ2-2, with TRBD2 identical over 16 bases. J lost 4 bases, V lost 6 bases, and 14 bases had no gene match. CDR1 and CDR2 from the germline V gene are SGHVS and FNYEAQ. The CDR3 is made up of 20 amino acids.

Only a few counts were recorded for this clonotype. The chain uses TRBV5-1 and TRBJ2-1; D unclear. CDR3 length: 16 residues. V gave up 2 bases and J gave up 4 bases, with 16 bases separating them. Germline V CDR1 and CDR2: SGHRS, YFSETQ. Written as DNA, the CDR3 is TGCGCCAGCAGCTTTGATGGCCCATCCGTATACAATGAGCAGTTCTTC. It is translated as CASSFDGPSVYNEQFF. The full variable domain, completed using reference TRBV5-1 and TRBJ2-1, is KAGVTQTPRYLIKTRGQQVTLSCSPISGHRSVSWYQQTPGQGLQFLFEYFSETQRNKGNFPGRFSGRQFSNSRSEMNVSTLELGDSALYLCASSFDGPSVYNEQFFGPGTRLTVL.

This clonotype was detected many times. The chain is built from TRBV19 and TRBJ2-4, with 12 positions matching TRBD1. The CDR3 extends over 19 amino acids. Trimming took 5 bases from V and 0 from J; bases not matched to a gene: 11. The germline V gene has CDR1 LNHDA and CDR2 SQIVND (reference sequence). CDR3 DNA: TGTGCCAGTAGTTCTGGGAGGGACAGGGGGCGAATAGCCAAAAACATTCAGTACTTC. It encodes CASSSGRDRGRIAKNIQYF.

This sequence joins TRBV12-3 or TRBV12-4 and TRBJ2-3, with D possibly being TRBD1 (6 bases). V lost 4 bases and J lost 5, with 13 bases in between. This CDR3 contains 14 residues. CDR3 in DNA: TGTGCCAGCAGTTCTGACAGGCGAATAGATACGCAGTATTTT. This encodes CASSSDRRIDTQYF.

This clonotype was counted between two and nine times. The chain has TRBV27 and TRBJ2-2; 12 bases are a match to TRBD1. The CDR3 is 15 amino acids. Germline loops: CDR1 MNHEY, CDR2 SMNVEV (reference sequence). Trimming took 8 bases from V and 6 from J; bases not matched to a gene: 7. CDR3 protein: CASLLGTGGAGELFF. DNA for the CDR3: TGTGCCAGCTTATTAGGGACAGGGGGCGCCGGGGAGCTGTTTTTT.

The J gene is TRBJ2-1, the V gene TRBV19, with 7 bases aligning to TRBD1. Germline lookup yields CDR1 LNHDA and CDR2 SQIVND (reference sequence). V lost 1 base, J lost 6 bases, and 6 bases stayed unmatched. The CDR3 has 15 residues. The DNA of the CDR3 is TGTGCCAGTAGTATAGGACAGGGTGGTCGCAATGAGCAGTTCTTC. Translating gives CASSIGQGGRNEQFF.

The rearrangement links TRBV20-1 to TRBJ2-3; 10 positions match TRBD2. CDR1 is DFQATT, CDR2 SNEGSKA, per germline (reference sequence). The J segment lost 4 bases and the V segment lost 2 bases, leaving 3 bases of the junction unmatched. The CDR3 has 14 amino acids. CDR3: CSARLAGEADTQYF. The CDR3 coding sequence is TGCAGTGCTAGACTAGCGGGAGAGGCAGATACGCAGTATTTT.

This clonotype occurred a few times. This sequence joins TRBV28 and TRBJ2-7; TRBD2 is a possible D gene (5 bases). The V gene's germline CDR1 is MDHEN and CDR2 SYDVKM. The CDR3 is 13 amino acids. The V gene lost 3 bases and the J gene lost 6 bases, with 12 bases spanning the gap. CDR3 in amino acids: CASSFRGLSEQYF. CDR3 bases: TGTGCCAGCAGTTTCCGAGGGCTCTCCGAGCAGTACTTC.

This clonotype turned up a few times. The chain couples TRBV5-1 to TRBJ2-7; the D is unclear. The CDR3 covers 14 residues. Trimming removed 0 bases at V and 4 bases at J, with 11 bases between. Germline CDR1 SGHRS, CDR2 YFSETQ. Written as DNA, the CDR3 is TGCGCCAGCAGCTTGGAGCCCCTAGGGTACGAGCAGTACTTC. Protein product: CASSLEPLGYEQYF.